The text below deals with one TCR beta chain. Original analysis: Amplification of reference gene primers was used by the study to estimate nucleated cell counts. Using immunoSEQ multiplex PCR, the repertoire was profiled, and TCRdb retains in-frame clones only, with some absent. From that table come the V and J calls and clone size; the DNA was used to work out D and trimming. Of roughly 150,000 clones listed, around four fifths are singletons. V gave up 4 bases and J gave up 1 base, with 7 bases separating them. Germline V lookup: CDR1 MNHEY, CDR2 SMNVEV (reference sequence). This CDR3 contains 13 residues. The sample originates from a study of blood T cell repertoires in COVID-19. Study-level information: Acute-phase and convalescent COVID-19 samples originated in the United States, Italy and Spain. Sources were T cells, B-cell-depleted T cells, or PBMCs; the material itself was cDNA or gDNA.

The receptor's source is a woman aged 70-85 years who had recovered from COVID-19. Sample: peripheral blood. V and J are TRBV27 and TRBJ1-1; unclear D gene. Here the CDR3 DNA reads TGTGCCAGCAGTTATAAGCCGAACACTGAAGCTTTCTTT. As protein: CASSYKPNTEAFF.